Sequencing of this T cell receptor (beta chain) was carried out in a study of Ad26.COV2.S vaccination and SARS-CoV-2 variants listed by TCRdb under 2021. Background on the whole study: Vaccine-arm donors came from COV1001, a multicentre, randomized, double-blind, placebo-controlled phase I-IIa trial of Ad26.COV2.S in healthy adults. Dosing of Ad26.COV2.S was intramuscular, at either 5x10^10 or 1x10^11 viral particles, delivered as one shot or as two shots spaced 56 days apart. TCRbeta repertoire sequencing was used to assess the specificity and breadth of SARS-CoV-2-reactive T cell receptors after Ad26.COV2.S vaccination. The TCR-sequenced set comprised around 30 samples: some 20 Ad26.COV2.S vaccine recipients, 5 placebo recipients and 8 SARS-CoV-2 convalescent individuals. Trial participants were randomized into five groups of five, in which low-dose or high-dose Ad26.COV2.S was given once or twice, or placebo was given on both occasions. Throughout the experiments and outcome assessment, investigators stayed blinded to trial group allocation. The paper as a whole reports these results and caveats: The authors noted that the TCR breadth and depth analyses may have underestimated total T cell responses. Compared with placebo recipients, Ad26.COV2.S recipients showed higher spike-specific TCR breadth (P = 0.0014). Vaccine and placebo recipients had similar non-spike TCR breadth, a finding consistent with the vaccine containing only spike. After vaccination, spike-specific CD8+ and CD4+ T cell responses were reported to show substantial breadth. Comparing responses between vaccine doses or regimens was not something the study was powered to do.

Concerning this clone: What antigen it recognizes has not been identified. Base-call qualities are not available, and no considerably larger clone is one nucleotide away.

The treatment or condition label on this specimen signifies: roughly 19 received Ad26.COV2.S at low or high dose, single or two shots; roughly five received placebo; per-sample allocation not given. Repertoires of vaccine and placebo recipients were sequenced from samples collected on day 63 after the first injection. Between 29 July and 7 August 2020, Cohort 1b enrolled fewer than 30 adults aged 18-55 years at one site in Boston, USA. Ad26.COV2.S was a replication-incompetent adenovirus type 26 vector expressing a prefusion-stabilized SARS-CoV-2 spike protein from the original Wuhan strain. TCRbeta CDR3 regions were sequenced with the immunoSEQ Assay. After extraction, genomic DNA underwent amplification by bias-controlled multiplex PCR, followed by high-throughput sequencing. On the study's bioinformatics: Collapsing and filtering of sequences were performed to quantify the absolute abundance of each unique TCRbeta CDR3 region. T cell fraction was estimated by normalization of TCRbeta template counts to usable DNA, with usable DNA being measured through amplification of reference genes present in all nucleated cells. Repertoire TCRs were annotated as SARS-CoV-2-specific by exact matching of V gene, CDR3 amino acid sequence and J gene to a known reactive TCR set. The reference SARS-CoV-2 TCR set came from MIRA and was filtered for enrichment in COVID-19-positive ImmuneCODE repertoires, removing public or cross-reactive TCRs. Drawing on the MIRA antigens, annotated TCRs were analysed further at the level of specific ORF or position within ORF. Depth was the summed frequency of annotated unique rearrangements, while breadth was defined as annotated unique rearrangements over total unique productive rearrangements. Group comparisons of TCR breadth used two-sided Wilcoxon rank-sum tests. TCRdb took over this immuneACCESS table, retaining in-frame rearrangements with V and J assigned. Such tables are incomplete; in checked studies, under half of the missing clones stem from an unresolved V gene, and the remainder is unexplained. V, J and clone size are those of that table, while D and trimming were read from the DNA. This sample comprises 350,000 to 500,000 clones, 90% of them detected only once. Under 4.5% of the sample is taken by the ten largest.

The CDR3 goes from the cysteine to the phenylalanine over 19 residues. Just CDR3 DNA is preserved here, 57 bases in frame from base 1. The sequence derives from a person aged 18-60 years who received the Ad26.COV2.S COVID-19 vaccine or a placebo. The chain is encoded by TRBV21-1 joined to TRBJ1-5; TRBD1, the table's D call, was not compared with the DNA. TRBV21-1 represents a pseudogene. Sample: peripheral blood, taken in a trial of Ad26.COV2.S vaccine versus placebo. The nucleotide sequence reads as follows: TGTGCCAGCAGCAAAGAGGAGACAGGGAGTTTCTATAGCAATCAGCCCCAGCATTTT. Translated, it reads CASSKEETGSFYSNQPQHF.